This paragraph covers one T cell receptor beta chain sequence. Its target is not known. The CDR3 covers 14 residues. Germline lookup yields CDR1 SGHAT and CDR2 FQDESV (reference sequence). V was cut by 7 bases and J by 7 bases, with 17 bases left in between. The sample belongs to a study of T cell responses to AZD1222 COVID-19 vaccine. Looking at the study overall: Pooled in the analysis were second doses at about 4 or about 12 weeks.

Data came from immunoSEQ multiplex PCR; TCRdb stores just in-frame clones and leaves some out. The repertoire includes 170,000 or so clones, about 90% of them detected once, and about 2.5% sits in the top ten. Study results and caveats: Of the AZD1222 recipients, only 5 or 6 were seropositive at baseline. There were mostly white British donors and more females than males, and clonal diversity was possibly underestimated. Per reports, nearly half of all spike-specific TCRs target regions that are unmutated in variants.

The rearrangement joins TRBV11-1 to TRBJ2-1; D may be TRBD2 (5 bases). Sequenced here: peripheral blood, sampled on day 0 of AZD1222 vaccination. This receptor was obtained from an adult in good health. Here the CDR3 DNA reads TGTGCCAGCAACGGAGGTTTTTTGGGGAATGAGCAGTTCTTC. As protein: CASNGGFLGNEQFF. Full variable domain (rest looked up from reference TRBV11-1 and TRBJ2-1): EAEVAQSPRYKITEKSQAVAFWCDPISGHATLYWYRQILGQGPELLVQFQDESVVDDSQLPKDRFSAERLKGVDSTLKIQPAELGDSAMYLCASNGGFLGNEQFFGPGTRLTVL.